This T cell receptor (beta chain) was observed in a study of CD8+CD57+ T cells in acquired aplastic anemia. Looking at the study overall: The mean DNA yield obtained from sorted CD4+ and CD8+ cells came to approximately 3.2 ug.

This clonotype came up many times. Its antigen is unknown. Patients who underwent sequencing had shown CD8+CD57+ cell expansion by flow cytometry. Receipt of therapy had not occurred in any patient by the time of blood sampling. Genomic DNA, serving as template, underwent TCR beta VDJ and CDR3 profiling. One entry per CDR3 protein results from TCRdb running MiXCR on the reads. The repertoire holds 250,000 to 350,000 distinct CDR3 sequences, 45% to 65% seen once, with around 1.3% in the top ten. Broader study findings: Found in both controls and patients were around 29 CD8+ CDR3 sequences.

V was trimmed by 1 base and J by 3 bases, leaving 15 bases between them. This CDR3 spans 16 amino acids. Germline V gives CDR1 SGHVS, CDR2 FQNEAQ. This chain links TRBV7-8 with TRBJ1-2; D remains unclear. The sequencing input was sorted CD4+, CD8+, or CD8+CD57+ T cells (not recorded which) from PBMCs. The TCR comes from a human donor with aplastic anemia. Here the CDR3 DNA reads TGTGCCAGCAGCTTAGGTTTTATAGTTACAGACTATGGCTACACCTTC. Its translation is CASSLGFIVTDYGYTF.